This T cell receptor beta chain was profiled in a study of T cells in Graves' hyperthyroidism and ophthalmopathy (dated by TCRdb to the late 2010s). Turning to the overall study: Peripheral blood samples were taken at the time of initial diagnosis, prior to any treatment. In more than 5 Graves' hyperthyroidism patients, the study also compared T-cell repertoires from thyroid tissue with T-cell repertoires from blood. The roughly 91 discovery patients were randomly divided into training and test sets at a 7:3 ratio. Following sampling, methimazole starting at 30 mg daily was given to hyperthyroidism patients, and high-dose intravenous methylprednisolone was given to ophthalmopathy patients. An independent validation cohort of under 20 hyperthyroidism patients and over 15 patients who later progressed to ophthalmopathy tested prospective prediction of ophthalmopathy. To identify TCR V-J signatures that set the groups apart, the researchers used a discovery cohort of 100 patients, made up of around 40 with Graves' ophthalmopathy and 57 with stable Graves' hyperthyroidism. TCR Vbeta CDR3 sequencing of approximately 140 peripheral blood samples (over 40 ophthalmopathy, approximately 80 hyperthyroidism and some 17 progressor patients) is reported in the paper. Overall results and qualifications from the work: No statistical method was used to set the sample size in advance, and investigators knew the group allocation. In validation, the model predicted progression to ophthalmopathy a median of about 6.5 months before onset, with over 55% sensitivity and roughly 72% specificity. Most expanded thyroid clonotypes (frequency above 0.001) were also detected in blood, a finding suggesting that blood repertoires may reflect thyroid immune responses. A model built on a 13 V-J signature distinguished ophthalmopathy from stable hyperthyroidism, reaching 85% to 90% sensitivity and around 81% specificity in cross-validation and 80%/75% in testing.

This clonotype was counted a few times. It lacks a known antigen. No base qualities exist here, and no much larger clone lies one base off it. Hyperthyroidism patients were aged 18 to 65 years and newly diagnosed, with disease duration of less than 2 months. Exclusion was applied to patients with uncontrolled infections, other autoimmune diseases, pregnancy or lactation. Clinical symptoms, serum thyroxine and TRAb, thyroid ultrasound, and orbital computed tomography formed the basis for the diagnoses. Blood from progressor patients was drawn when they were first diagnosed with hyperthyroidism, before any ophthalmopathy symptoms appeared. PBMCs were isolated from about 9.1 ml of fresh peripheral blood by Ficoll-Paque density gradient centrifugation. Progressor patients were first diagnosed with Graves' hyperthyroidism and then developed ophthalmopathy during follow-up. Total RNA was extracted using Trizol reagent, and RNA quality was assessed on an Agilent 2100 Bioanalyzer.

The TCR beta CDR3 regions were amplified from the RNA transcripts. The first round of RT-PCR for the TCR CDR3 was performed with the HTBI primer set and the Qiagen OneStep RT-PCR kit. Libraries were constructed in a second round of multiplex PCR, after which size selection and purification were carried out. Sequencing of the libraries was done on an Illumina HiSeq2000 using paired-end 100 bp reads. Concerning the study's data processing: SOAPnuke was used to process the raw data, with reads discarded if the reads contained adapters or uncalled bases, had a mean Phred below 15, or lacked an exact constant-primer or identifier match. COPE v1.2.5 was used to merge the high-quality paired reads, and each unique nucleotide sequence was defined as a clonotype. Clonotypes were aligned to IMGT TRBV, TRBD and TRBJ reference segments using MiTCR v1.1. The analysis was restricted to V-J combinations with a frequency above 0.0001, which together covered 99.2% of the repertoires. A TCS score was defined as the ratio between F50 (clonal expansion) and ExV (chaos), using BLOSUM62-based TCRdist between CDR3 peptides within each V-J. Welch's t-statistics and random forest reduced approximately 520 V-J features to under 15, which were used in a naive Bayes classifier (R e1071). TCRdb's own reprocessing of the public reads used fastp at Q25 and MiXCR and kept productive beta chains. Entries are consolidated by CDR3 protein sequence, retaining the most common genes and DNA. V and J calls and clone size were set by TCRdb, not the authors. The sample profile shows about 360,000 distinct CDR3 sequences; approximately 12% of them were found once. The ten largest clones take up about 20% of the sample.

The CDR3 covers 19 residues, taking in both the cysteine and the phenylalanine. Only the CDR3 region is kept as DNA, spanning 57 bases read in frame from base 1. Based on the germline V gene, the CDR1 and CDR2 sequences are MGHDK and SYGVNS. V is trimmed back by 5 bases and J by 3 bases, and the junction contains 14 bases that no gene match accounts for. The source material was blood. This receptor was identified in a man aged 25 to 40 with Graves' hyperthyroidism that later progressed to Graves' ophthalmopathy. The chain is made from TRBV25-1 and TRBJ2-3, and 13 bases in between align with TRBD2. Read as DNA, the sequence is TGTGCCAGCAGTCCACGGACTAGCGGGGGTGCTCCACATACAGATACGCAGTATTTT. The translation is CASSPRTSGGAPHTDTQYF. With the portions outside the CDR3 filled from the reference TRBV25-1 and TRBJ2-3 genes, the complete variable region becomes EADIYQTPRYLVIGTGKKITLECSQTMGHDKMYWYQQDPGMELHLIHYSYGVNSTEKGDLSSESTVSRIRTEHFPLTLESARPSHTSQYLCASSPRTSGGAPHTDTQYFGPGTRLTVL.